Below are 19 T cell receptor beta chains sequenced from a single sample in a study of CD8 T cells in ankylosing spondylitis. Their target antigens are unknown. TCRdb re-analysed the 5' RACE reads in MiXCR, keeping a single row per CDR3 protein. This sample has around 890,000 distinct CDR3 sequences; around 11% occur once, and the top ten carry 0.51%. Study results and caveats: The study identified a TCR beta motif of under 10 highly homologous variants that appeared characteristic of ankylosing spondylitis blood.

Sequencing input: blood, either unsorted or a sorted T cell fraction (not recorded which). These receptors were obtained from a male donor with ankylosing spondylitis.

This clonotype came up a few times. The chain combines TRBV20-1 with TRBJ1-1; D might be TRBD1 (5 bases). V lost 3 bases, J lost 4 bases, and 9 bases lay in between. The CDR3 runs to 12 residues. Germline V lookup: CDR1 DFQATT, CDR2 SNEGSKA (reference sequence). CDR3 sequence reads: CSASMQGTEAFF. The CDR3 coding sequence is TGCAGTGCTAGTATGCAGGGCACTGAAGCTTTCTTT.

The sample holds a few counts of this clonotype. The CDR3 protein is CASSLGTGAGDQPQHF. The CDR3 DNA sequence: TGCGCCAGCAGCTTGGGTACAGGGGCCGGGGATCAGCCCCAGCATTTT. This rearrangement joins TRBV5-1 to TRBJ1-5, with 7 positions matching TRBD1. The CDR3 contains 16 residues. CDR1 is SGHRS, CDR2 YFSETQ, per germline. The V and J ends lost 0 bases and 5 bases, in that order; junction bases with no gene match: 8.

V and J are TRBV6-2 or TRBV6-3 and TRBJ2-1; D could derive from TRBD1 or TRBD2 (5 bases each). V dropped 1 base and J dropped 3 bases, with 10 bases sitting between them. The CDR3 contains 15 residues. In germline, CDR1 is MNHEY, CDR2 SVGEGT. CDR3 sequence: CASSYFGTNYNEQFF. CDR3 in DNA: TGTGCCAGCAGTTACTTCGGGACCAACTACAATGAGCAGTTCTTC.

V gene TRBV20-1 combines with J gene TRBJ1-4; D might be TRBD1 (6 bases). V lost 3 bases and J 3 bases, leaving 11 bases between the germline ends. Germline values: CDR1 DFQATT, CDR2 SNEGSKA (reference sequence). This CDR3 has 14 residues. The CDR3 loop is CSASVGAANEKLFF. As DNA, the CDR3 is TGCAGTGCTAGTGTGGGGGCCGCTAATGAAAAACTGTTTTTT.

V gene TRBV15 combines with J gene TRBJ2-3; D is possibly TRBD2 (6 bases). In germline, CDR1 is LNHNV, CDR2 YYDKDF (reference sequence). CDR3 length equals 16 residues. Trimming pared 4 bases from V and 2 bases from J, leaving 16 bases between. As DNA, the CDR3 is TGTGCCACCAGCACCCTCTCGGGACTTATCACAGATACGCAGTATTTT. Its protein product is CATSTLSGLITDTQYF.

Only a few counts were recorded for this clonotype. The chain combines TRBV6-5 with TRBJ1-1; 11 bases fit TRBD1. The CDR3 spans 17 residues. After removal of 0 bases from V and 0 bases from J, the junction contained 3 bases not matched to a gene. Germline V gene sequence: CDR1 MNHEY, CDR2 SVGAGI. The CDR3 loop reads CASSYSRTGGMNTEAFF. In nucleotides, the CDR3 is TGTGCCAGCAGTTACTCACGGACAGGGGGCATGAACACTGAAGCTTTCTTT.

Written as DNA, the CDR3 is TGTGCCAGGGCGGACAGGAAGGGAGAAAAACTGTTTTTT. Protein: CARADRKGEKLFF. The chain recombines TRBV2 with TRBJ1-4; 7 bases align to TRBD1. The CDR3 consists of 13 residues. The germline gives CDR1 SNHLY, CDR2 FYNNEI. The J segment lost 8 bases and the V segment lost 9 bases, leaving 9 bases of the junction unmatched.

This rearrangement joins TRBV20-1 to TRBJ2-1, with 7 bases that match TRBD1. Per germline, CDR1 DFQATT and CDR2 SNEGSKA (reference sequence). This CDR3 is built from 15 residues. The V and J ends lost 6 bases and 10 bases, in that order; junction bases with no gene match: 18. CDR3 in amino acids: CSAPSRGLRVQEQFF. CDR3 sequence (DNA): TGCAGTGCCCCAAGCAGGGGGTTACGGGTCCAGGAGCAGTTCTTC.

A few counts support this clonotype. The gene calls are TRBV18 and TRBJ2-5; no clear D. Deletions cut 0 bases from V and 1 base from J, with 6 bases between. This CDR3 spans 14 amino acids. CDR1 KGHSH and CDR2 LQKENI come from the germline V gene. The CDR3: CASSPPALQETQYF. CDR3 DNA sequence: TGTGCCAGCTCACCACCGGCTCTCCAAGAGACCCAGTACTTC.

This clonotype has ten or more counts. The rearrangement uses TRBV5-1 and TRBJ2-2; possibly TRBD1 for D (5 bases). Deletions cut 2 bases from V and 0 bases from J, with 11 bases between. The CDR3 runs to 16 residues. Germline assignment: CDR1 SGHRS and CDR2 YFSETQ. The CDR3 nucleotides read TGCGCCAGCAGCTTCAGCGACAGATCGAACACCGGGGAGCTGTTTTTT. It encodes CASSFSDRSNTGELFF.

As DNA, the CDR3 is TGTGCCAGCAGCTTAACCCTCGCTAGCGGTTCCTACGAGCAGTACTTC. Translating it yields CASSLTLASGSYEQYF. This sequence joins TRBV7-2 and TRBJ2-7, with 7 positions matching TRBD2. This CDR3 comprises 16 residues. Germline CDR1 SGHTA, CDR2 FQGNSA. V gave up 2 bases and J gave up 1 base; unmatched junction bases: 8.

The rearrangement uses TRBV5-1 and TRBJ1-1, with unresolved D. V lost 0 bases to trimming and J lost 0 bases, with 6 bases between them. The CDR3 sequence is 14 residues long. Germline V CDR1 and CDR2: SGHRS, YFSETQ. The CDR3 coding sequence is TGCGCCAGCAGCTTGGGGGAAATGAACACTGAAGCTTTCTTT. This gives the protein CASSLGEMNTEAFF.

The CDR3 reads CSVAPQVNTEAFF. CDR3 nucleotides: TGCAGCGTTGCCCCCCAAGTCAACACTGAAGCTTTCTTT. This chain connects TRBV29-1 to TRBJ1-1; D uncertain. This CDR3 contains 13 residues. V gave up 4 bases and J gave up 2 bases, with 11 bases separating them. The germline CDR1 and CDR2 sequences are SQVTM and ANQGSEA.

This chain joins TRBV6-5 and TRBJ2-3; D may be TRBD2 (7 bases). CDR1 and CDR2 from the germline V gene are MNHEY and SVGAGI. The length of the CDR3 is 12 residues. Trimming removed 4 bases from V and 8 bases from J, with 10 bases in between. The chain's CDR3 is CASSWRGGTQYF. Here the CDR3 DNA reads TGTGCCAGCAGTTGGAGGGGGGGTACGCAGTATTTT.

The V call is TRBV29-1, the J call TRBJ1-2; D unresolved. The CDR3 sequence is 13 residues long. Trimming shortened V by 4 bases and J by 4 bases, and 13 bases separated the two germline ends. CDR1 and CDR2 from the germline V gene are SQVTM and ANQGSEA. Written as DNA, the CDR3 is TGCAGCGTTGTAGTGGGCGTAGGCTATGGCTACACCTTC. Its translation: CSVVVGVGYGYTF. Full variable domain (missing parts from reference TRBV29-1 and TRBJ1-2): SAVISQKPSRDICQRGTSLTIQCQVDSQVTMMFWYRQQPGQSLTLIATANQGSEATYESGFVIDKFPISRPNLTFSTLTVSNMSPEDSSIYLCSVVVGVGYGYTFGSGTRLTVV.

This clonotype was picked up many times. The rearrangement links TRBV5-1 to TRBJ2-2; 12 bases map to TRBD2. The germline CDR1 and CDR2 sequences are SGHRS and YFSETQ. The CDR3 length is 15 residues. V lost 6 bases to trimming and J lost 5 bases; unmatched junction nucleotides: 5. CDR3 coding DNA: TGCGCCAGCAAAAGACTAGCGGGAGAGACCGGGGAGCTGTTTTTT. This codes for CASKRLAGETGELFF.

The rearrangement uses TRBV29-1 and TRBJ2-1; TRBD2 aligns across 8 bases. V lost 5 bases and J lost 0; bases outside the gene matches: 6. CDR3 length: 15 residues. Germline loops: CDR1 SQVTM, CDR2 ANQGSEA. The CDR3 reads CSVHIAGSSYNEQFF. CDR3 DNA sequence: TGCAGCGTTCACATAGCGGGGAGCTCCTACAATGAGCAGTTCTTC.

J is TRBJ1-3 and V is TRBV20-1; TRBD1 aligns across 7 bases. The V segment lost 5 bases and the J segment 0 bases; nucleotides outside the gene matches: 7. Germline values: CDR1 DFQATT, CDR2 SNEGSKA (reference sequence). CDR3 length: 15 residues. CDR3 DNA sequence: TGCAGTGCTGACGACAGGGCAAGCTCTGGAAACACCATATATTTT. Its translation: CSADDRASSGNTIYF.

CDR3 loop: CASSPYAGQWNTEAFF. The CDR3 DNA reads TGTGCCAGCAGCCCCTACGCCGGACAGTGGAACACTGAAGCTTTCTTT. V is TRBV7-8 and J is TRBJ1-1; D might be TRBD1 (6 bases). The V and J ends lost 5 bases and 1 base respectively, with 17 bases between them. The V gene's germline CDR1 is SGHVS and CDR2 FQNEAQ. CDR3 length: 16 amino acids.